These 8 T cell receptor beta chains were all obtained from the same sample, sequenced in a study of cytomegalovirus exposure and HLA in healthy donors (dated by TCRdb to 2015 to 2018). Library preparation used the immunoSEQ multiplex PCR assay. The multiplex PCR relied on a mix of 60 forward primers for TCR Vbeta segments and 13 reverse primers for TCR Jbeta segments. Drawn from immuneACCESS, this table holds only the in-frame rearrangements with V and J called that TCRdb kept. Clones are partly lost; checked studies trace under half to an unresolved V gene and leave the rest unexplained. The sample data list about 150,000 clones, and around nine tenths of these were observed just once. The leading ten clones occupy approximately 4.7% of the sample. The sequenced material came from PBMCs. These TCRs come from a woman aged 30 to 39 in good health and CMV-seronegative.

This chain links TRBV7-9 with TRBJ2-2, with no clear D. The V gene's germline CDR1 is SEHNR and CDR2 FQNEAQ (reference sequence). The CDR3 length is 16 residues. Trimming stripped 3 bases from V and 3 bases from J, with 14 bases between. CDR3 in amino acids: CASSFASQGDTGELFF. The DNA of the CDR3 is TGTGCCAGCAGCTTTGCGTCACAAGGAGACACCGGGGAGCTGTTTTTT. The variable domain in full, with the rest retrieved from reference TRBV7-9 and TRBJ2-2, is DTGVSQNPRHKITKRGQNVTFRCDPISEHNRLYWYRQTLGQGPEFLTYFQNEAQLEKSRLLSDRFSAERPKGSFSTLEIQRTEQGDSAMYLCASSFASQGDTGELFFGEGSRLTVL.

The CDR3 here is CSVLGTSGSSGSTDTQYF. CDR3 nucleotides: TGCAGCGTTCTCGGGACTAGCGGGAGTTCGGGAAGCACAGATACGCAGTATTTT. This chain uses TRBV29-1 with TRBJ2-3, with TRBD2 matching over 14 bases. CDR3 size: 18 residues. Looked up from germline, CDR1 is SQVTM and CDR2 is ANQGSEA. V dropped 5 bases and J dropped 0; count of bases not matched to a gene: 10.

The chain has TRBV21-1 and TRBJ1-2; TRBD1 reflects the table's D call only, with no check against the DNA. TRBV21-1 is described as a pseudogene. CDR3 length equals 13 residues. CDR3 amino acids: CASSKLQRTGGAF. Written as DNA, the CDR3 is TGTGCCAGCAGCAAACTCCAGAGGACAGGGGGAGCCTTC.

This clone was seen a handful of times. The CDR3 is CASSRLQGANYGYTF. CDR3 nucleotide sequence: TGTGCCAGCAGCCGACTACAGGGGGCTAACTATGGCTACACCTTC. The chain employs TRBV27 and TRBJ1-2; 8 bases are a match to TRBD1. Germline V gene lookup returns CDR1 MNHEY and CDR2 SMNVEV (reference sequence). J gave up 0 bases and V 6 bases, and 6 bases lay outside the gene matches. This CDR3 is built from 15 residues.

With regard to this clone: This specimen includes other DNA sequences encoding the same CDR3. V gene TRBV9 combines with J gene TRBJ1-2; 9 bases are shared with TRBD1. In germline, CDR1 is SGDLS, CDR2 YYNGEE. The CDR3 consists of 17 residues. J lost 8 bases, V lost 3 bases, and 17 bases had no gene match. The CDR3 DNA reads as TGTGCCAGCAGCGCTACAGGGGGCCCTACCCCTACAAGGGGCTACACCTTC. It codes for CASSATGGPTPTRGYTF.

This clone showed up just once. The rearrangement links TRBV4-2 to TRBJ1-2, with 9 bases that match TRBD1. CDR1 and CDR2 from the germline V gene are LGHNA and YNFKEQ. V dropped 4 bases and J dropped 4; count of bases not matched to a gene: 7. The CDR3 has 15 amino acids. In DNA form, the CDR3 reads TGTGCCAGCAGCCGGTCGGACAGGGGACTCTATGGCTACACCTTC. Translation gives CASSRSDRGLYGYTF.

The chain joins TRBV6-5 to TRBJ1-2, with 8 nucleotides matching TRBD1. Germline assignment: CDR1 MNHEY and CDR2 SVGAGI. V was clipped by 2 bases and J by 6 bases; unmatched bases: 5. The CDR3 is 14 amino acids. The CDR3 reads CASSYLDRENGYTF. The CDR3 nucleotides are TGTGCCAGCAGTTACCTGGACAGGGAGAATGGCTACACCTTC.

V gene TRBV2 combines with J gene TRBJ2-7, with 7 bases matching TRBD2. After removal of 7 bases from V and 6 bases from J, the junction contained 6 bases not matched to a gene. The CDR3 runs 12 residues. Germline values: CDR1 SNHLY, CDR2 FYNNEI. In DNA, the CDR3 is TGTGCCAGCAACAGACTAGCACTCGAGCAGTACTTC. This sequence encodes CASNRLALEQYF.